This entry concerns a single T cell receptor (beta chain). Its antigen is unidentified. The data were taken from a study of OX40 agonist ivuxolimab in advanced cancers. For the study at large: Patients with prior anti-PD-1, anti-PD-L1 or anti-CTLA-4 therapy were eligible; 35% to 45% had some. General study results and limits: Both blood CD4+ and CD8+ T cells showed clonal growth by week 6 at 0.1 to 3.0 mg/kg.

Generated by immunoSEQ multiplex PCR, the TCRdb table keeps only in-frame clones and is missing some. The table shows about 15,000 clones, with roughly three quarters occurring only once. The germline gives CDR1 MNHNS, CDR2 SASEGT. This CDR3 has 10 residues. V gave up 10 bases and J gave up 12 bases; unmatched junction bases: 4. This chain uses TRBV6-1 with TRBJ2-1; 9 positions agree with TRBD2. Sequenced here: CD4+ or CD8+ T cells sorted from blood, sampled in a trial of the OX40 agonist ivuxolimab. This TCR came from an adult with an advanced solid tumor such as melanoma, head and neck, liver or kidney cancer. The CDR3 region is CATASGVQFF. CDR3 nucleotides: TGTGCCACCGCTAGCGGGGTGCAGTTCTTC.